This T cell receptor (beta chain) was sequenced in a study of T cell responses to AZD1222 COVID-19 vaccine. General study points: When two AZD1222 doses had been given, Spike-specific TCR breadth and depth rose. There were repertoire samples only from the period after the peak T cell response. Among the donors, most were white British and more were female, and clonal diversity was possibly underestimated.

The repertoire was sequenced with immunoSEQ multiplex PCR; TCRdb's copy has only in-frame clones and lacks some. This sample yields 100,000 to 150,000 clones, of which around 94% are seen a single time; roughly 6.6% belongs to the top ten. Turning to this clone: Antigen unknown.

The V end lost 1 base, the J end lost 1 base, and 10 bases lay between the germline ends. The CDR3 extends over 15 amino acids. CDR1 SEHNR and CDR2 FQNEAQ come from the germline V gene (reference sequence). This receptor was obtained from an adult in good health. Sample: peripheral blood, taken on day 0 of AZD1222 vaccination. The V and J genes are TRBV7-9 and TRBJ1-2; D remains ambiguous. The CDR3 nucleotides read TGTGCCAGCAGCTTAGAATCCACACTTAACTATGGCTACACCTTC. Its translation: CASSLESTLNYGYTF.